This T cell receptor (beta chain) appears in the sequencing data of a study of OX40 agonist ivuxolimab in advanced cancers. TCRdb's table, derived via immunoSEQ multiplex PCR, lists solely in-frame clones and lacks some. Of 35,000 to 45,000 clones in the sample, about 90% were seen once. The origin of this receptor is an adult with an advanced solid tumor such as melanoma, head and neck, liver or kidney cancer. The material sequenced was CD4+ or CD8+ T cells sorted from blood, taken in a trial of the OX40 agonist ivuxolimab.

The CDR3 reads CASSPHGQATNTEAFF. The CDR3 nucleotides read TGTGCCAGCAGTCCACACGGACAGGCAACGAACACTGAAGCTTTCTTT. The V call is TRBV27, the J call TRBJ1-1; the match to TRBD1 covers 7 bases. V trimming: 5 bases; J trimming: 1 base; junction bases outside the gene matches: 10. In germline, CDR1 is MNHEY, CDR2 SMNVEV (reference sequence). The CDR3 spans 16 residues.